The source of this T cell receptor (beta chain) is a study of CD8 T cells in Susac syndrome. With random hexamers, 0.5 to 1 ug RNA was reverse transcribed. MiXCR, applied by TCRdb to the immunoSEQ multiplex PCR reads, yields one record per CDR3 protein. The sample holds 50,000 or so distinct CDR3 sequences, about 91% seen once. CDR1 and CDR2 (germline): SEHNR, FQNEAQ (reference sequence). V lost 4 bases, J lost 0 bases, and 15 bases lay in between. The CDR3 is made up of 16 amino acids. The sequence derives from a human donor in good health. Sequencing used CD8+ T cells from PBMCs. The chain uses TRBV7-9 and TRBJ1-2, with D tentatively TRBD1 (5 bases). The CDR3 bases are TGTGCCAGCAGCTACGGCAGGGATTTAGCTAACTATGGCTACACCTTC. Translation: CASSYGRDLANYGYTF.